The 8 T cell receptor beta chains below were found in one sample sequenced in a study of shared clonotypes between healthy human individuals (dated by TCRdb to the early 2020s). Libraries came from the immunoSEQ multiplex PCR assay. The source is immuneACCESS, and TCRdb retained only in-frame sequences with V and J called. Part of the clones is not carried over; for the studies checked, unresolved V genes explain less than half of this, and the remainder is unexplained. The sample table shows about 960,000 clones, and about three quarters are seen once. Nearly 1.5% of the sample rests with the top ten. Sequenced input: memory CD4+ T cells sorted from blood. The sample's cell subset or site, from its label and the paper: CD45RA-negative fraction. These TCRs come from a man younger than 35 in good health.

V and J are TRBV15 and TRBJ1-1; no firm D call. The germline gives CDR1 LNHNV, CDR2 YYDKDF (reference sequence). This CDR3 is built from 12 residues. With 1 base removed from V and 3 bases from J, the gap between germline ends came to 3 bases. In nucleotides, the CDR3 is TGTGCCACCAGCAGAGGGTACACTGAAGCTTTCTTT. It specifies CATSRGYTEAFF.

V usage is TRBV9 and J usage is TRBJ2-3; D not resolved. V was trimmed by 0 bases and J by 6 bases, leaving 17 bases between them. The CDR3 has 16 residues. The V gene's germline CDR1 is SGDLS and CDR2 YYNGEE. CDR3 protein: CASSVATRGIGDTQYF. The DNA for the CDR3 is TGTGCCAGCAGCGTAGCTACCCGTGGGATAGGGGATACGCAGTATTTT.

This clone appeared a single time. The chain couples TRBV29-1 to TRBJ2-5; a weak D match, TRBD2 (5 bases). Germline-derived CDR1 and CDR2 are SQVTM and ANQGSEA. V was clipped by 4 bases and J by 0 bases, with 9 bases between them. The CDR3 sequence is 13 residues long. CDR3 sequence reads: CSVVPGNQETQYF. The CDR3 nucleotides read TGCAGCGTTGTGCCCGGGAACCAAGAGACCCAGTACTTC.

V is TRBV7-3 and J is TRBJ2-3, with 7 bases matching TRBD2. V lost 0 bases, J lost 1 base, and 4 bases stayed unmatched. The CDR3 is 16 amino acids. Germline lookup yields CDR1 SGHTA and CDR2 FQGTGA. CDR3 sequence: CASSLTPSGGTDTQYF. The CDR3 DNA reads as TGTGCCAGCAGCTTAACGCCCAGCGGGGGCACAGATACGCAGTATTTT. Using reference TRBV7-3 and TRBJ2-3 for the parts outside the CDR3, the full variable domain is GAGVSQTPSNKVTEKGKYVELRCDPISGHTALYWYRQSLGQGPEFLIYFQGTGAADDSGLPNDRFFAVRPEGSVSTLKIQRTERGDSAVYLCASSLTPSGGTDTQYFGPGTRLTVL.

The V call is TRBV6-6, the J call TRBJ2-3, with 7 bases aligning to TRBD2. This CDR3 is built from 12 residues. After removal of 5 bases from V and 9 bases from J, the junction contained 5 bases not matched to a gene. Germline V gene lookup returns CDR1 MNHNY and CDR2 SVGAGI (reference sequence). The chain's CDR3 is CASSQLAYTQYF. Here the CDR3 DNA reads TGTGCCAGCAGTCAACTAGCGTACACGCAGTATTTT.

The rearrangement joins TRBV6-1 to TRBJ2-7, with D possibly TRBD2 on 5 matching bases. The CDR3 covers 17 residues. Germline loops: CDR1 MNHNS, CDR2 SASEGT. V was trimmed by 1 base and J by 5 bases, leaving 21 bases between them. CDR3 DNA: TGTGCCAGCAGTGAAGGCCCCGGACTCGTTCTAACCAACGAGCAGTACTTC. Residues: CASSEGPGLVLTNEQYF.

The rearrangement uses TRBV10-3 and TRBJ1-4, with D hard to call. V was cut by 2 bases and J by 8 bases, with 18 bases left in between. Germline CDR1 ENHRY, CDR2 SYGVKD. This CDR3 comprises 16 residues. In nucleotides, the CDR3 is TGTGCCATCAGTGAGGGAGGGAACGGAGCACGGGAAAAACTGTTTTTT. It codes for CAISEGGNGAREKLFF.

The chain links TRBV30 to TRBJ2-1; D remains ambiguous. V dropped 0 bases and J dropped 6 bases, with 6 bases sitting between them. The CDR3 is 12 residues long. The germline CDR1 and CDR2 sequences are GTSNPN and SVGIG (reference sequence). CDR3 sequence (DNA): TGTGCCTGGAGTGTAGGGTTCAATGAGCAGTTCTTC. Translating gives CAWSVGFNEQFF.